Listed here is a single T cell receptor (beta chain). This clone was found once. Its antigen specificity is not known. No much larger clonotype is one base removed from it; base qualities were not supplied. As encoded in the germline V gene (reference sequence), CDR1 is MNHEY while CDR2 is SMNVEV. The V end loses 3 bases and the J end loses 3 bases, and a stretch of 17 bases separates them. Measured from the cysteine to the phenylalanine, the CDR3 is 16 residues long. Only the CDR3 DNA stays, 48 bases, in frame from base 1. This sample is part of a study of blood T cell repertoires in COVID-19 (dated by TCRdb to about 2020). For the study in its entirety: Collaborator samples came from the United States, Italy and Spain and covered acute and convalescent phases of COVID-19. Where available, HLA class I and class II types were taken from metadata supplied by the sample provider and were not determined by assay-based typing. The prospective study material was composed of cDNA or gDNA derived from T cells, B-cell-depleted T cells, or PBMCs. The samples were drawn from the first 160 participants of the ongoing ImmuneRACE study and from about 1,200 subjects provided by 6 global collaborators. The repertoires were released in a freely available public database meant as a resource for research on the immune response to SARS-CoV-2. Subjects who had been exposed to COVID-19, were actively infected with it, or had recovered from it provided the deeply sampled blood TCRbeta repertoires that made up the dataset. The sample metadata nearly always contained a de-identified subject ID, COVID-19 status, age in years and sex.

Study-wide conclusions, independent of this receptor: How much clinical and demographic metadata was included differed by source and by participant, and the metadata was provided uncurated.

TCRbeta CDR3 regions were amplified from genomic DNA by means of the immunoSEQ Assay, a bias-controlled multiplex PCR. Per the source publication's procedure: Nucleated cell counts per sample were estimated from amplification of reference gene primers within the assay. To quantify the absolute abundance of each unique TCRbeta CDR3 rearrangement, sequence reads were collapsed and filtered. For each sample, productive Simpson clonality was calculated as the square root of Simpson's diversity index across productive rearrangements. TCRdb limited this immuneACCESS table to in-frame rearrangements with V and J called. A share of clones is missing; checked studies link under half to unresolved V genes, and the rest is unexplained. Clonal size and the V and J genes are those of that table, whereas D and trimming came from the DNA. The table for this sample lists approximately 240,000 clones; about 88% of them were counted only once. The ten largest clones represent around 2.9% of the sample.

Another Seattle source contributed samples from volunteer blood donors who had recovered from COVID-19. Whole blood was collected in K2EDTA tubes by collaborating institutions according to the institutions' own protocols. For TCRbeta analysis, collaborators shipped samples in one of three forms: frozen whole blood, isolated PBMCs, or DNA extracted from either of those sample types. This TCR came from a middle-aged man who had recovered from COVID-19. The V and J segments used are TRBV27 and TRBJ1-1; a confident D gene designation cannot be given. Sequencing was done on a sample of peripheral blood. The CDR3 amino acid sequence is: CASSFSPGGSDTEAFF. The sequenced DNA is TGTGCCAGCAGTTTCTCTCCTGGAGGGTCCGACACTGAAGCTTTCTTT.